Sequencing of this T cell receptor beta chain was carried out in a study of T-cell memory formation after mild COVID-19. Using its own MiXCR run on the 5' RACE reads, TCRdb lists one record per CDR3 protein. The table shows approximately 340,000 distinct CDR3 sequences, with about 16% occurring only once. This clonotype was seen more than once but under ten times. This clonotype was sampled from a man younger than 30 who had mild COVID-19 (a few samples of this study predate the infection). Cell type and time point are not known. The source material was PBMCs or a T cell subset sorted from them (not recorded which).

The DNA for the CDR3 is TGCGCCAGCAGCCCGGGGACAGGGGGTTTGGAGCCCCAGCATTTT. Translated: CASSPGTGGLEPQHF. The chain employs TRBV4-1 and TRBJ1-5; TRBD1 matches 11 bases. V lost 4 bases and J lost 8; bases outside the gene matches: 7. Germline CDR1 MGHRA, CDR2 YSYEKL. The CDR3 contains 15 residues.